This TCR beta chain was identified in a study of vaccination effects on CD4 cells after COVID-19. Overall study context: Viral peptide pools were used in the ViraFEST assay to expand antigen-specific CD4+ T cells, and sequencing came afterward. Broader study findings: Healthy vaccinees' vaccine-induced clones included only 1 of 255 cross-reacting with common cold coronaviruses.

Remarks on this clone: Its antigen is currently unknown.

Isolation of CD4+ T cells took place after less than twelve days of culture. Of the BNT162b2 and mRNA-1273 vaccines, participants received two doses of one or the other. Nucleocapsid antibody tests were negative, and the vaccine recipients had no prior SARS-CoV-2 infection. IL-2 medium took the place of half the medium on both days 3 and 7. The repertoire was sequenced with immunoSEQ multiplex PCR; TCRdb's copy has only in-frame clones and lacks some. In the table there are tens of thousands of clones, 65% to 80% of which are singletons. The germline V and J ends were trimmed by 4 bases and 7 bases, with 16 bases remaining between them. Germline V gives CDR1 LGHDT, CDR2 YNNKEL (reference sequence). The CDR3 contains 14 residues.

This sequence was found in a human donor who received a COVID-19 vaccine. The specimen was CD4+ T cells from PBMCs cultured without peptide, collected after COVID-19 vaccination. The rearrangement uses TRBV3-1 (or the pseudogene TRBV3-2) and TRBJ1-2, with D possibly TRBD1 on 5 matching bases. CDR3 region: CASSRTGADGGYTF. CDR3 sequence (DNA): TGTGCCAGCAGCCGCACCGGGGCAGACGGTGGCTACACCTTC.